Below are 10 T cell receptor beta chains sequenced from a single sample in a study of control samples from healthy donors and cancer patients. Libraries were prepared by immunoSEQ multiplex PCR; TCRdb keeps only in-frame clonotypes and omits some of them. The data hold about 120,000 clones, with more than 70% observed a single time. Sequencing was carried out using blood. These receptors all come from a man in his fifties or sixties in good health.

The chain recombines TRBV5-5 with TRBJ2-2, with D tentatively TRBD2 (5 bases). The CDR3 runs 16 residues. Germline loops: CDR1 SGHKS, CDR2 YYEKEE (reference sequence). The V end lost 3 bases, the J end lost 7 bases, and 19 bases lay between the germline ends. In DNA form, the CDR3 reads TGTGCCAGCAGCTCGACTTACCGGGGAGCAGGCGGGGAGCTGTTTTTT. Translating gives CASSSTYRGAGGELFF.

V is TRBV30 and J is TRBJ1-3; possibly TRBD1 for D (6 bases). Germline assignment: CDR1 GTSNPN and CDR2 SVGIG (reference sequence). This CDR3 is built from 17 residues. The V end lost 0 bases, the J end lost 3 bases, and 18 bases lay between the germline ends. CDR3 protein: CAWSVKSGVSLGNTIYF. As DNA, the CDR3 is TGTGCCTGGAGTGTAAAATCAGGGGTCTCCCTTGGAAACACCATATATTTT.

Only a few counts were recorded for this clone. The J gene is TRBJ1-3, the V gene TRBV7-6; D is unresolved. The CDR3 sequence is 15 residues long. Looked up from germline, CDR1 is SGHVS and CDR2 is FNYEAQ. Trimming took 1 base from V and 0 from J, leaving 7 bases between them. The chain's CDR3 is CASSLEPSSGNTIYF. The CDR3 DNA follows: TGTGCCAGCAGCTTAGAGCCGAGCTCTGGAAACACCATATATTTT.

The CDR3 DNA reads TGTGCCAGCAGCTTAGGAAGACTAGCGGGATCCTACGAGCAGTACTTC. Translated, it gives CASSLGRLAGSYEQYF. The gene calls are TRBV7-8 and TRBJ2-7; 11 bases match TRBD2. Trimming cost V 1 base and J 1 base; bases outside gene matches: 3. Germline lookup yields CDR1 SGHVS and CDR2 FQNEAQ. The CDR3 consists of 16 residues.

The V call is TRBV7-2, the J call TRBJ2-5, with D possibly being TRBD2 (5 bases). Germline CDR1 reads SGHTA; CDR2 reads FQGNSA. Between the trimmed V and J ends, which lost 5 bases and 6 bases, there was a span of 16 bases. The CDR3 spans 14 residues. In DNA form, the CDR3 reads TGTGCCAGCAGCGCCTCCCTAGCAGGACAGACCCAGTACTTC. It codes for CASSASLAGQTQYF.

Of note for this clone: Other nucleotide sequences from this sample produce the same CDR3. This chain joins TRBV14 and TRBJ2-7; 10 nucleotides line up with TRBD1. V dropped 9 bases and J dropped 3; count of bases not matched to a gene: 2. The CDR3 extends over 12 amino acids. Germline V gives CDR1 SGHDN, CDR2 FVKESK. CDR3 nucleotide sequence: TGTGCCAGTGGGGACAGGGGCTACGAGCAGTACTTC. Protein: CASGDRGYEQYF.

The chain uses TRBV30 and TRBJ2-2; D may be TRBD2 (6 bases). The CDR3 is made up of 15 amino acids. Germline V gene lookup returns CDR1 GTSNPN and CDR2 SVGIG (reference sequence). The germline V and J ends were trimmed by 2 bases and 2 bases, with 12 bases remaining between them. CDR3 amino acids: CAWSSTRVNTGELFF. DNA for the CDR3: TGTGCCTGGAGTTCGACTAGGGTAAACACCGGGGAGCTGTTTTTT.

In its sample, this clone was seen once. This rearrangement joins TRBV24-1 to TRBJ2-2; 9 bases agree with TRBD1. CDR1 KGHDR and CDR2 SFDVKD come from the germline V gene. After removal of 4 bases from V and 4 bases from J, the junction contained 9 bases not matched to a gene. The length of the CDR3 is 17 residues. In DNA form, the CDR3 reads TGTGCCACCAGTGACCCGCCGGGACAGGGTATCACCGGGGAGCTGTTTTTT. Protein sequence: CATSDPPGQGITGELFF.

This chain uses TRBV5-4 with TRBJ2-5; maybe TRBD2 (5 bases). This CDR3 contains 14 residues. Germline V gives CDR1 SGHNT, CDR2 YYREEE (reference sequence). Trimming left V 2 bases short and J 1 base short, with 9 bases between. The CDR3 DNA reads as TGTGCCAGCAGCTTCGGGGTCGGCCAAGAGACCCAGTACTTC. Its protein product is CASSFGVGQETQYF.

In this sample, this clone turned up once. The gene calls are TRBV18 and TRBJ2-5; D uncertain. The CDR3 is made up of 15 amino acids. V was shortened by 0 bases and J by 5 bases, with 13 bases between the two germline ends. From germline, CDR1 is KGHSH and CDR2 LQKENI. The CDR3 DNA is TGTGCCAGCTCACCACCCCGGAGTCTCGGGGAGACCCAGTACTTC. Translated, it gives CASSPPRSLGETQYF.